Presented here are 17 T cell receptor beta chains from one specimen sequenced in a study of siplizumab effects on memory and regulatory T cells. Using immunoSEQ multiplex PCR, the repertoire was profiled, and TCRdb retains in-frame clones only, with some absent. This table has roughly 60,000 clones, about 96% appearing once. Sequenced sample: naive CD8+ T cells sorted from blood. Receptors were obtained from a human donor in good health.

V is TRBV6-5 and J is TRBJ1-2, with 10 bases that match TRBD1. J was trimmed by 5 bases and V by 6 bases; bases with no gene match: 9. Germline V gene lookup returns CDR1 MNHEY and CDR2 SVGAGI. CDR3 length equals 15 residues. CDR3 in amino acids: CASRSPGTGVYGYTF. CDR3 bases: TGTGCCAGCAGGTCCCCCGGGACAGGGGTATATGGCTACACCTTC.

The gene calls are TRBV5-5 and TRBJ1-1; perhaps TRBD1 as D (5 bases). Trimming removed 4 bases from V and 4 bases from J, with 14 bases in between. This CDR3 contains 14 residues. Germline assignment: CDR1 SGHKS and CDR2 YYEKEE (reference sequence). CDR3 protein: CASSPGLGGTEAFF. The CDR3 region has the DNA TGTGCCAGCAGCCCCGGGTTGGGGGGCACTGAAGCTTTCTTT.

The chain uses TRBV6-5 and TRBJ2-3, with 7 bases lining up with TRBD2. V was clipped by 2 bases and J by 1 base; unmatched bases: 0. CDR3 length equals 14 residues. Per the germline V gene, CDR1 is MNHEY and CDR2 is SVGAGI. Written as DNA, the CDR3 is TGTGCCAGCAGTTACGGGGGGGGCACAGATACGCAGTATTTT. It specifies CASSYGGGTDTQYF.

The rearrangement joins TRBV6-5 to TRBJ1-5, with D possibly being TRBD1 (5 bases). The V end was cut by 4 bases, the J end by 1 base, with 11 bases between. Germline CDR1 MNHEY, CDR2 SVGAGI. The CDR3 length is 15 residues. CDR3: CASSLEWGSNQPQHF. CDR3 DNA: TGTGCCAGCAGTTTAGAATGGGGGAGCAATCAGCCCCAGCATTTT.

The chain uses TRBV2 and TRBJ2-5; perhaps D is TRBD1 or TRBD2 (6 bases each). V dropped 1 base and J dropped 5 bases, with 14 bases sitting between them. The CDR3 is 15 amino acids. Per the germline V gene, CDR1 is SNHLY and CDR2 is FYNNEI. CDR3 sequence: CASSEGQGTLETQYF. CDR3 coding DNA: TGTGCCAGCAGTGAAGGTCAGGGGACTTTGGAGACCCAGTACTTC. Filled out from reference TRBV2 and TRBJ2-5, the complete variable domain reads EPEVTQTPSHQVTQMGQEVILRCVPISNHLYFYWYRQILGQKVEFLVSFYNNEISEKSEIFDDQFSVERPDGSNFTLKIRSTKLEDSAMYFCASSEGQGTLETQYFGPGTRLLVL.

Here the CDR3 reads CASSPPVAGGAYEQYF. The CDR3 DNA reads TGTGCCAGCTCACCCCCCGTGGCGGGGGGCGCCTACGAGCAGTACTTC. J is TRBJ2-7 and V is TRBV18; 8 bases match TRBD2. CDR1 is KGHSH and CDR2 is LQKENI in the germline V gene. The CDR3 loop spans 16 amino acids. V shed 3 bases and J 2 bases; nucleotides not matched to a gene: 9.

The rearrangement links TRBV28 to TRBJ2-1; 10 bases match TRBD2. CDR1 is MDHEN and CDR2 is SYDVKM in the germline V gene. With 6 bases clipped from V and 9 bases from J, the junction kept 11 bases outside the gene matches. The CDR3 consists of 15 residues. This chain's CDR3 is CASSPPSGGAAEQFF. Here the CDR3 DNA reads TGTGCCAGCAGCCCCCCCAGCGGGGGGGCCGCTGAGCAGTTCTTC.

The chain links TRBV7-9 to TRBJ2-1; D not certain. V was clipped by 5 bases and J by 6 bases, with 14 bases between them. The CDR3 is 14 residues long. Germline-derived CDR1 and CDR2 are SEHNR and FQNEAQ (reference sequence). The CDR3 loop is CASSPTDNLNEQFF. Here the CDR3 DNA reads TGTGCCAGCAGCCCAACCGACAACCTCAATGAGCAGTTCTTC.

This clone was counted once. The chain is built from TRBV6-5 and TRBJ1-1, with a possible D match to TRBD1 (5 bases). The CDR3 is 14 residues long. CDR1 and CDR2 (germline): MNHEY, SVGAGI. Deletions cut 2 bases from V and 7 bases from J, with 14 bases between. The CDR3 DNA follows: TGTGCCAGCAGTTACGGACATCGTAGCTTTGAAGCTTTCTTT. It encodes CASSYGHRSFEAFF.

J is TRBJ2-1 and V is TRBV10-3, with D perhaps TRBD2 (6 bases). Looked up from germline, CDR1 is ENHRY and CDR2 is SYGVKD. V lost 2 bases to trimming and J lost 6 bases, with 20 bases between them. The CDR3 contains 17 residues. The CDR3 is CAISERPPGLIVNEQFF. The CDR3 bases are TGTGCCATCAGTGAGCGACCACCGGGACTGATCGTCAATGAGCAGTTCTTC.

The chain recombines TRBV7-9 with TRBJ1-2; D is ambiguous. Germline V CDR1 and CDR2: SEHNR, FQNEAQ (reference sequence). The CDR3 spans 13 residues. The V end lost 1 base, the J end lost 8 bases, and 11 bases lay between the germline ends. This CDR3 is CASSLDLVNGYTF. The DNA of the CDR3 is TGTGCCAGCAGCTTAGATTTGGTTAACGGCTACACCTTC.

V gene TRBV6-1 combines with J gene TRBJ1-5; D gene ambiguous. Germline V gene sequence: CDR1 MNHNS, CDR2 SASEGT. The germline V and J ends were trimmed by 1 base and 3 bases, with 10 bases remaining between them. The CDR3 contains 15 residues. The CDR3 coding sequence is TGTGCCAGCAGTGAAGGGTTTTTTGTCAATCAGCCCCAGCATTTT. Residues: CASSEGFFVNQPQHF.

The chain uses TRBV6-1 and TRBJ1-5, with TRBD1 matching 7 bases. This CDR3 comprises 14 residues. With V trimmed by 7 bases and J by 3 bases, 6 bases remained unmatched. Germline CDR1 MNHNS, CDR2 SASEGT. In DNA, the CDR3 is TGTGCCAGCAAAACGGGACAGTACAATCAGCCCCAGCATTTT. As protein: CASKTGQYNQPQHF.

The J gene is TRBJ2-3, the V gene TRBV25-1; 10 positions match TRBD2. CDR1 is MGHDK and CDR2 is SYGVNS in the germline V gene. J was trimmed by 6 bases and V by 5 bases; bases with no gene match: 8. CDR3 size: 15 residues. CDR3: CASSLLLAGSDTQYF. The CDR3 region has the DNA TGTGCCAGCAGTCTTTTACTAGCGGGGTCCGATACGCAGTATTTT.

The chain employs TRBV9 and TRBJ2-5; possibly TRBD2 for D (5 bases). This CDR3 region has 14 residues. V lost 4 bases, J lost 0 bases, and 10 bases lay in between. Germline assignment: CDR1 SGDLS and CDR2 YYNGEE. The CDR3 DNA follows: TGTGCCAGCAGCCCAGAGGGCTACCAAGAGACCCAGTACTTC. Protein product: CASSPEGYQETQYF. Based on the CDR3 plus reference TRBV9 and TRBJ2-5, the full variable domain is DSGVTQTPKHLITATGQRVTLRCSPRSGDLSVYWYQQSLDQGLQFLIQYYNGEERAKGNILERFSAQQFPDLHSELNLSSLELGDSALYFCASSPEGYQETQYFGPGTRLLVL.

V is TRBV7-2 and J is TRBJ2-5, with 12 bases aligning to TRBD2. Germline values: CDR1 SGHTA, CDR2 FQGNSA. The CDR3 has 15 amino acids. V lost 0 bases, J lost 5 bases, and 1 base stayed unmatched. CDR3 loop: CASSLAGTSGETQYF. CDR3 in DNA: TGTGCCAGCAGCTTAGCAGGGACTAGCGGGGAGACCCAGTACTTC.

The CDR3 nucleotides read TGTGCCAGCAGCTTGGTCCCGGACACAAGGAATGAGCAGTTCTTC. Amino acid sequence: CASSLVPDTRNEQFF. V is TRBV5-6 and J is TRBJ2-1; D may be TRBD1 (5 bases). V was trimmed by 0 bases and J by 7 bases, leaving 14 bases between them. The germline V gene has CDR1 SGHDT and CDR2 YYEEEE. This CDR3 comprises 15 residues.